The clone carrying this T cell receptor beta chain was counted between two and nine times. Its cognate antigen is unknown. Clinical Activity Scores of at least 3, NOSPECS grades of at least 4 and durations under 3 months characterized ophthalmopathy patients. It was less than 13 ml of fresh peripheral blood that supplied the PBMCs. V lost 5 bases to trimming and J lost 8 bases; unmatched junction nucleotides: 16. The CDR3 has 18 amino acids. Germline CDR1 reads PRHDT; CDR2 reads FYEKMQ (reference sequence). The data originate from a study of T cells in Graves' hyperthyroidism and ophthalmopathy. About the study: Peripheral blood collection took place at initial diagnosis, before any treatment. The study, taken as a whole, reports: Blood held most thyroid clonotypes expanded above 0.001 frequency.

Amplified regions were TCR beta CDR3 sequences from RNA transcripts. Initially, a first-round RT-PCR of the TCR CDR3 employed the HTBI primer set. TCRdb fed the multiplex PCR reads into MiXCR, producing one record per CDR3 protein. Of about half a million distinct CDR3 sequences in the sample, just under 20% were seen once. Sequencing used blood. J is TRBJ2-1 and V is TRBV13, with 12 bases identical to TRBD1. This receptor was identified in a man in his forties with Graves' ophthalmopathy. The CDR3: CASSPTAPGTGGSHEQFF. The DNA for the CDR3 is TGTGCCAGCAGCCCTACTGCCCCCGGGACAGGGGGCTCCCATGAGCAGTTCTTC. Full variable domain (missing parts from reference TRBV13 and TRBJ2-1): AAGVIQSPRHLIKEKRETATLKCYPIPRHDTVYWYQQGPGQDPQFLISFYEKMQSDKGSIPDRFSAQQFSDYHSELNMSSLELGDSALYFCASSPTAPGTGGSHEQFFGPGTRLTVL.